This T cell receptor beta chain was profiled in a study of OX40 agonist ivuxolimab in advanced cancers. Study overall: Patients received intravenous ivuxolimab every 2 weeks at 0.01 to 10 mg/kg. Partial responses were recorded for three patients, including one with hepatocellular carcinoma and two with cutaneous melanoma. General observations from the study: With doses of 0.1 to 3.0 mg/kg, CD4+ and CD8+ blood T cells had undergone clonal expansion by week 6. Individuals who were partial responders at 0.1-3.0 mg/kg had clonal expansion that ranked among the lowest.

A word on this clone: Its antigen is as yet unknown.

Profiled with immunoSEQ multiplex PCR; TCRdb holds only in-frame clones, not every one. Here the sample spans about 25,000 clones, around 73% being singletons. This CDR3 region has 13 residues. The V and J ends lost 1 base and 0 bases respectively, with 2 bases between them. From germline, CDR1 is SGHTA and CDR2 FQGNSA. The gene calls are TRBV7-2 and TRBJ2-3; D remains unclear. The clonotype was recovered from an adult with an advanced solid tumor such as melanoma, head and neck, liver or kidney cancer. The sample was CD4+ or CD8+ T cells sorted from blood, taken in a trial of the OX40 agonist ivuxolimab. The CDR3 spells CASSLGSTDTQYF. DNA for the CDR3: TGTGCCAGCAGCTTAGGGAGCACAGATACGCAGTATTTT.